This T cell receptor beta chain originates from a study of blood T cell repertoires in COVID-19. About the study: Both acute and convalescent COVID-19 samples were obtained from the United States, Italy and Spain.

As handled by the study authors: Amplification of reference gene primers provided the estimated nucleated cell counts. The method was immunoSEQ multiplex PCR; TCRdb's version includes in-frame clones alone and lacks a portion of them. The V and J calls and clone size are taken from that table; D and trimming were inferred from the DNA. The sample yields 65,000 to 85,000 clones, about 80% seen once. V dropped 5 bases and J dropped 8 bases, with 19 bases sitting between them. Germline V gene sequence: CDR1 SGHTA, CDR2 FQGTGA. The CDR3 has 15 residues. This clonotype was sampled from a man between 45 and 60 years old with active or convalescent COVID-19. The source material was peripheral blood. This chain connects TRBV7-3 to TRBJ2-1; D possibly corresponds to TRBD2 (6 bases). The CDR3 DNA reads as TGTGCCAGCAGCATTGGGGGGACCTCGGGGTATGAGCAGTTCTTC. Translating it yields CASSIGGTSGYEQFF.